This TCR beta chain was retrieved from a study of control samples from healthy donors and cancer patients. Clones were read by immunoSEQ multiplex PCR, and TCRdb kept only the in-frame ones, dropping some. The sample shows some 94,000 clones, roughly nine tenths of them seen only once. Trimming took off 6 bases at V and 0 bases at J, with 10 bases between the two ends. Germline CDR1 reads KGHSH; CDR2 reads LQKENI. There are 14 residues in the CDR3. The rearrangement links TRBV18 to TRBJ2-3; possibly TRBD1 for D (6 bases). Input material: PBMCs. This receptor was identified in a woman in her fifties or sixties with colorectal cancer. In DNA form, the CDR3 reads TGTGCCAGCTCCTATCAGGGGAGCACAGATACGCAGTATTTT. It specifies CASSYQGSTDTQYF.